This T cell receptor (beta chain) comes out of a study of beta chain features in type 1 diabetes. Findings of the study overall: Type 1 diabetes patients had TCRB CDR3s that were shorter (moderately but significantly so) in all four CD4+ subsets.

This clone was observed a few times. Its specificity is not known. Expressed TCRB transcripts were sequenced because the entire RNA isolate underwent reverse transcription. TCRdb keeps only in-frame clones here, not all; method: immunoSEQ multiplex PCR. The table shows hundreds of thousands of clones, with around 15% occurring only once. V was shortened by 4 bases and J by 8 bases, with 17 bases between the two germline ends. This CDR3 region has 13 residues. CDR1 and CDR2 (germline): GTSNPN, SVGIG (reference sequence). Every single donor gave one heparinised blood draw, and these averaged about 110 mL.

V and J are TRBV30 and TRBJ1-2; perhaps TRBD1 as D (6 bases). The clonotype was recovered from a man aged 18 to 30 with type 1 diabetes. The sequenced material came from naive CD4+ T cells from blood. CDR3 residues: CAWNQGMPGGYTF. CDR3 DNA sequence: TGTGCCTGGAACCAGGGGATGCCTGGCGGCTACACCTTC.